This T cell receptor (beta chain) emerged from a study of T-cell reconstitution after alpha-beta-depleted transplantation in children. The study, taken as a whole, reports: The authors attributed T-cell counts and diversity one year after transplant mostly to newly produced T cells. The study traced high day-60 TCRbeta diversity in some patients to surviving recipient T cells and thymic progenitors.

For TCRbeta, the library was prepared with unique molecular identifiers. Via MiXCR, TCRdb re-called the PCR reads, giving one row per CDR3 protein. Of about 980,000 distinct CDR3 sequences in the sample, roughly 29% were seen once. V lost 4 bases and J 7 bases, leaving 17 bases between the germline ends. The germline CDR1 and CDR2 sequences are MGHRA and YSYEKL. There are 15 residues in the CDR3. Of note for this clonotype: The antigen is not known.

The chain recombines TRBV4-1 with TRBJ1-5, with D possibly being TRBD1 (6 bases). The sequencing used PBMCs, mostly from graft donor cells, collected 360 days after TCRalphabeta/CD19-depleted stem cell transplant. This sequence was found in a boy younger than two who had a stem cell transplant for SCID, so the T cells may come from the graft donor. CDR3 DNA sequence: TGCGCCAGCAGCCCGCAGGGGCGAGACAGCCAGCCCCAGCATTTT. This codes for CASSPQGRDSQPQHF.